This TCR beta chain is from a study of blood T cell repertoires in COVID-19. Overall study: COVID-19 samples from acute and convalescent phases originated in the United States, Italy and Spain. T cells, B-cell-depleted T cells, or PBMCs provided the cDNA or gDNA that served as material.

Comment on this clone: The sample holds other DNA sequences that translate to the same CDR3.

Under the authors' procedure: Counts of nucleated cells, estimated from reference gene primer amplification, were obtained. Sequenced by immunoSEQ multiplex PCR; TCRdb stores in-frame clones only, minus some. That table furnishes V, J and clone size, whereas the DNA furnished D and trimming. The table has about 140,000 clones, around 90% seen once. V lost 1 base, J lost 2 bases, and 2 bases stayed unmatched. This CDR3 spans 14 amino acids. The germline V gene has CDR1 LNHDA and CDR2 SQIVND (reference sequence). The genes are TRBV19 and TRBJ2-7, with TRBD1 matching 7 bases. The sequencing input was peripheral blood. This receptor was obtained from a human donor in a cohort sampled during active COVID-19. The CDR3 nucleotides read TGTGCCAGTAGTATAGGACAGGGAACCTACGAGCAGTACTTC. Translating it yields CASSIGQGTYEQYF.